A single sample gave rise to the 27 T cell receptor beta chains below, sequenced in a study of T cell repertoires in cytomegalovirus infection. TCRdb reprocessed the reads with MiXCR, giving one entry per CDR3 protein. The data show 210,000 or so distinct CDR3 sequences, about 7% seen once. Specimen: PBMCs. Receptor source: a human donor in good health (CMV status not recorded). Some clones in this sample may be carry-over from other donors' samples.

This clonotype was recorded many times. The genes are TRBV20-1 and TRBJ2-3; D call uncertain. Germline assignment: CDR1 DFQATT and CDR2 SNEGSKA (reference sequence). The CDR3 spans 11 residues. V was shortened by 3 bases and J by 6 bases, with 7 bases between the two germline ends. CDR3 DNA sequence: TGCAGTGCTAGGGGGAAGGATACGCAGTATTTT. This sequence encodes CSARGKDTQYF.

The table lists this clonotype with many counts. The J gene is TRBJ1-5, the V gene TRBV29-1; D ambiguous. This CDR3 contains 12 residues. Germline V CDR1 and CDR2: SQVTM, ANQGSEA. With 5 bases removed from V and 7 bases from J, the gap between germline ends came to 12 bases. The CDR3 loop reads CSVPGKAQPQHF. The CDR3 DNA sequence: TGCAGCGTTCCGGGGAAAGCGCAGCCCCAGCATTTT.

This clonotype was counted ten times or more. This chain links TRBV7-2 with TRBJ1-2; 9 nucleotides align to TRBD1. The CDR3 covers 16 residues. Losses at the gene ends were 4 bases for V and 7 bases for J; bases not matched to a gene: 13. Germline V gene lookup returns CDR1 SGHTA and CDR2 FQGNSA. The CDR3 nucleotides read TGTGCCAGCAGCTCGACGCGCACAGGGGGCGCGGGTGGCTACACCTTC. Translated, it gives CASSSTRTGGAGGYTF.

This clonotype was observed at least ten times. V usage is TRBV5-1 and J usage is TRBJ2-7; D might be TRBD2 (5 bases). Germline V CDR1 and CDR2: SGHRS, YFSETQ. V lost 4 bases and J 5 bases, leaving 13 bases between the germline ends. The CDR3 covers 13 residues. The CDR3 spells CASSPPGFDEQYF. CDR3 DNA: TGCGCCAGCAGCCCGCCGGGGTTCGACGAGCAGTACTTC.

In its sample, this clonotype was seen many times. This rearrangement joins TRBV14 to TRBJ2-5; 8 positions match TRBD2. J was trimmed by 3 bases and V by 5 bases; bases with no gene match: 8. CDR3 length equals 15 residues. Germline V CDR1 and CDR2: SGHDN, FVKESK. The chain's CDR3 is CASSTLRAGEETQYF. The CDR3 nucleotides are TGTGCCAGCAGCACACTCCGAGCGGGGGAAGAGACCCAGTACTTC.

This clonotype came up many times. The gene calls are TRBV7-2 and TRBJ2-3; 8 positions match TRBD2. V shed 1 base, J shed 14 bases, and the junction held 11 bases outside the gene matches. Germline assignment: CDR1 SGHTA and CDR2 FQGNSA. This CDR3 is 14 amino acids long. Here the CDR3 DNA reads TGTGCCAGCAGCTTAGGAGGTAGCGGGGACATTCGGTATTTT. It yields the protein CASSLGGSGDIRYF.

In its sample, this clonotype was seen many times. This chain joins TRBV28 and TRBJ1-5; D is possibly TRBD1 (5 bases). Germline CDR1 and CDR2: MDHEN and SYDVKM. This CDR3 contains 17 residues. The V end lost 5 bases, the J end lost 0 bases, and 17 bases lay between the germline ends. DNA of the CDR3: TGTGCCAGCAGTGGGGGGGGACGGATAAATAGCAATCAGCCCCAGCATTTT. Its translation is CASSGGGRINSNQPQHF.

This clonotype has a count of ten or more. V usage is TRBV5-4 and J usage is TRBJ2-3; D is ambiguous. Germline CDR1 SGHNT, CDR2 YYREEE (reference sequence). Between the trimmed V and J ends, which lost 3 bases and 1 base, there was a span of 9 bases. CDR3 size: 14 residues. The CDR3 is CASSSQMGTDTQYF. CDR3 bases: TGTGCCAGCAGCTCCCAGATGGGCACAGATACGCAGTATTTT.

The chain combines TRBV10-3 with TRBJ2-3, with a possible D match to TRBD2 (5 bases). CDR3 length equals 14 residues. Between the trimmed V and J ends, which lost 11 bases and 1 base, there was a span of 16 bases. Germline assignment: CDR1 ENHRY and CDR2 SYGVKD. The CDR3: CACGGPTRTDTQYF. The CDR3 bases are TGTGCCTGTGGAGGTCCCACTCGCACAGATACGCAGTATTTT.

The sample holds many counts of this clonotype. V gene TRBV29-1 combines with J gene TRBJ2-5, with 9 bases lining up with TRBD1. The CDR3 totals 12 residues. J was trimmed by 4 bases and V by 6 bases; bases with no gene match: 3. Germline V gene lookup returns CDR1 SQVTM and CDR2 ANQGSEA. The CDR3 sequence: CSVYRGPETQYF. CDR3 DNA sequence: TGCAGCGTCTACAGGGGGCCAGAGACCCAGTACTTC.

This clonotype was counted ten times or more. This chain connects TRBV6-2 or TRBV6-3 to TRBJ2-7; 7 nucleotides agree with TRBD2. V was clipped by 4 bases and J by 6 bases; unmatched bases: 3. This CDR3 region has 12 residues. Germline V gene lookup returns CDR1 MNHEY and CDR2 SVGEGT. The CDR3 DNA follows: TGTGCCAGCAGTTTATTAGCGGGCGAGCAGTACTTC. This sequence encodes CASSLLAGEQYF.

This clonotype rates as medium-sized (0.01 to 0.1%). The DNA of the CDR3 is TGTGCCAGCAGCTTAGCTGCTCGTGGCTACACCTTC. Protein product: CASSLAARGYTF. V gene TRBV7-2 combines with J gene TRBJ1-2; D is unclear. V was cut by 0 bases and J by 7 bases, with 6 bases left in between. The CDR3 extends over 12 amino acids. In germline, CDR1 is SGHTA, CDR2 FQGNSA.

This clonotype appeared many times. The chain uses TRBV7-2 and TRBJ2-3; tentatively, D is TRBD2 (6 bases). V was pared by 1 base and J by 12 bases, with 11 bases between. Per the germline V gene, CDR1 is SGHTA and CDR2 is FQGNSA. The CDR3 runs 12 residues. The CDR3 spells CASSLEGTPQYF. The CDR3 nucleotides read TGTGCCAGCAGCTTAGAGGGGACTCCCCAGTATTTT.

This clonotype was seen ten or more times. V gene TRBV28 combines with J gene TRBJ2-5; D is ambiguous. Germline V gene sequence: CDR1 MDHEN, CDR2 SYDVKM. V gave up 2 bases and J gave up 7 bases, with 14 bases separating them. The CDR3 sequence is 14 residues long. In DNA, the CDR3 is TGTGCCAGCAGTTTAGGGGATTTGACGGCGACCCAGTACTTC. Translating gives CASSLGDLTATQYF.

At least ten counts were recorded for this clonotype. The chain is built from TRBV6-6 and TRBJ2-3, with unresolved D. The germline V and J ends were trimmed by 5 bases and 5 bases, with 17 bases remaining between them. The CDR3 is 15 residues long. CDR1 and CDR2 (germline): MNHNY, SVGAGI (reference sequence). The CDR3: CASSNRAAERDTQYF. The CDR3 nucleotides read TGTGCCAGCAGTAACCGGGCCGCGGAGCGAGATACGCAGTATTTT.

This clonotype was seen a few times. The chain uses TRBV2 and TRBJ2-1; no clear D gene. The CDR3 contains 13 residues. The germline gives CDR1 SNHLY, CDR2 FYNNEI. Trimming cost V 4 bases and J 7 bases, with 11 bases left between them. The chain's CDR3 is CASSARLGNEQFF. As DNA, the CDR3 is TGTGCCAGCAGTGCCCGTCTCGGGAATGAGCAGTTCTTC.

This clonotype was picked up many times. The chain recombines TRBV7-9 with TRBJ1-2; D uncertain. CDR3 length: 15 residues. Germline V gene data show CDR1 as SEHNR and CDR2 as FQNEAQ (reference sequence). The V gene lost 2 bases and the J gene lost 0 bases, with 10 bases spanning the gap. CDR3: CASSLSTASNYGYTF. DNA of the CDR3: TGTGCCAGCAGCTTATCTACAGCCTCTAACTATGGCTACACCTTC.

With respect to this clonotype: This clone may be a read error of a much larger clone one base away. V gene TRBV10-3 combines with J gene TRBJ2-2; 9 nucleotides line up with TRBD1. The CDR3 covers 13 residues. Germline values: CDR1 ENHRY, CDR2 SYGVKD. CDR3 DNA: TGTGCCACCCGGGACAGGGAACACGGGGAGCGGTTTTTT. This translates into CATRDREHGERFF.

This clonotype was counted many times. The gene calls are TRBV28 and TRBJ1-1, with TRBD1 as a possible D gene (5 bases). The germline V gene has CDR1 MDHEN and CDR2 SYDVKM. The V gene lost 8 bases and the J gene lost 0 bases, with 16 bases spanning the gap. The CDR3 totals 15 residues. CDR3 bases: TGTGCCAGCGATTCGATAGGGGAGCTGAACACTGAAGCTTTCTTT. Its protein product is CASDSIGELNTEAFF.

This clonotype was recorded a few times. CDR3 amino acids: CASSSTGIANQPQHF. The CDR3 DNA follows: TGTGCCAGCAGTTCTACAGGCATAGCTAATCAGCCCCAGCATTTT. This chain connects TRBV5-8 to TRBJ1-5, with a tentative D call TRBD1 (5 bases). V gave up 5 bases and J gave up 4 bases, with 16 bases separating them. This CDR3 has 15 amino acids. In germline, CDR1 is SGHTS, CDR2 YDEGEE.

This rearrangement joins TRBV6-5 to TRBJ1-3; no firm D call. CDR3 size: 18 residues. Germline lookup yields CDR1 MNHEY and CDR2 SVGAGI. V was shortened by 5 bases and J by 0 bases, with 20 bases between the two germline ends. CDR3 bases: TGTGCCAGCAGTGTCACGGGCGGGGTTCGGAGCTCTGGAAACACCATATATTTT. It yields the protein CASSVTGGVRSSGNTIYF.

This clonotype was detected many times. The chain has TRBV5-4 and TRBJ2-5; perhaps D is TRBD1 or TRBD2 (6 bases each). Germline CDR1 reads SGHNT; CDR2 reads YYREEE (reference sequence). Trimming took 2 bases from V and 1 from J, leaving 12 bases between them. CDR3 length equals 15 residues. The CDR3 DNA reads as TGTGCCAGCAGCTTAGGGGGGAGCCTCCAAGAGACCCAGTACTTC. Translation: CASSLGGSLQETQYF.

This clonotype was seen at least ten times. The J gene is TRBJ2-5, the V gene TRBV7-2; no clear D. Trimming pared 3 bases from V and 5 bases from J, leaving 10 bases between. CDR3 length equals 13 residues. CDR1 is SGHTA and CDR2 is FQGNSA in the germline V gene. This chain's CDR3 is CASSFNILETQYF. CDR3 nucleotides: TGTGCCAGCAGCTTCAACATCCTCGAGACCCAGTACTTC.

This clonotype came up many times. This sequence joins TRBV7-2 and TRBJ2-7; 8 positions agree with TRBD2. Germline V gene lookup returns CDR1 SGHTA and CDR2 FQGNSA. Trimming took 3 bases from V and 1 from J; bases not matched to a gene: 5. The length of the CDR3 is 15 residues. CDR3 in DNA: TGTGCCAGCAGCTTTCAGCGGGGGTTGTCCTACGAGCAGTACTTC. This encodes CASSFQRGLSYEQYF. The full variable domain, its missing parts supplied by reference TRBV7-2 and TRBJ2-7, is GAGVSQSPSNKVTEKGKDVELRCDPISGHTALYWYRQSLGQGLEFLIYFQGNSAPDKSGLPSDRFSAERTGGSVSTLTIQRTQQEDSAVYLCASSFQRGLSYEQYFGPGTRLTVT.

The table lists this clonotype with many counts. The V gene is TRBV29-1, the J gene TRBJ2-7; 9 bases match TRBD1. V was clipped by 6 bases and J by 5 bases; unmatched bases: 8. Per germline, CDR1 SQVTM and CDR2 ANQGSEA. The CDR3 length is 13 residues. The CDR3 is CSVKRGQGHEQYF. CDR3 DNA sequence: TGCAGCGTGAAGCGAGGACAGGGGCACGAGCAGTACTTC.

This clonotype has at least ten counts. The chain uses TRBV7-2 and TRBJ2-5; 11 bases align to TRBD2. The CDR3 is made up of 18 amino acids. CDR1 is SGHTA, CDR2 FQGNSA, per germline. V dropped 5 bases and J dropped 4; count of bases not matched to a gene: 15. CDR3 residues: CASSPILSGGAYAETQYF. In DNA, the CDR3 is TGTGCCAGCAGCCCAATTCTTAGCGGGGGGGCCTATGCAGAGACCCAGTACTTC.

This clonotype was observed many times. The chain joins TRBV7-2 to TRBJ1-2, with 7 bases aligning to TRBD1. The V segment lost 4 bases and the J segment 5 bases; nucleotides outside the gene matches: 10. The CDR3 length is 15 residues. From germline, CDR1 is SGHTA and CDR2 FQGNSA. The CDR3 reads CASSSESGTAYGYTF. In DNA form, the CDR3 reads TGTGCCAGCAGCTCAGAGTCCGGGACAGCTTATGGCTACACCTTC.